This T cell receptor beta chain was identified in a study of OX40 agonist ivuxolimab in advanced cancers. Study summary: Among those enrolled, mean age was about 60 years (range 23 to 79) and 70% to 85% were male. Therapy given before enrollment (anti-PD-1, anti-PD-L1 or anti-CTLA-4) was allowed, and 40% had some.

With 4 bases removed from V and 0 bases from J, the gap between germline ends came to 15 bases. Germline loops: CDR1 MDHEN, CDR2 SYDVKM. This CDR3 comprises 17 residues. The table came from immunoSEQ multiplex PCR; TCRdb's copy has only in-frame clones and leaves some out. This repertoire shows 60,000 to 100,000 clones, 80% to 90% found once; its top ten account for less than 0.25%. No patient had autoimmune disease or received systemic immunosuppression. Blood draws occurred at baseline, cycle 4 day 1, and cycle 7 day 1. The sample consisted of CD4+ or CD8+ T cells sorted from blood, taken in a trial of the OX40 agonist ivuxolimab. The V call is TRBV28, the J call TRBJ2-2; D is perhaps TRBD2 (6 bases). This sequence originates from an adult with an advanced solid tumor such as melanoma, head and neck, liver or kidney cancer. CDR3 residues: CASSYVLAPANTGELFF. In nucleotides, the CDR3 is TGTGCCAGCAGTTATGTACTAGCTCCCGCGAACACCGGGGAGCTGTTTTTT.